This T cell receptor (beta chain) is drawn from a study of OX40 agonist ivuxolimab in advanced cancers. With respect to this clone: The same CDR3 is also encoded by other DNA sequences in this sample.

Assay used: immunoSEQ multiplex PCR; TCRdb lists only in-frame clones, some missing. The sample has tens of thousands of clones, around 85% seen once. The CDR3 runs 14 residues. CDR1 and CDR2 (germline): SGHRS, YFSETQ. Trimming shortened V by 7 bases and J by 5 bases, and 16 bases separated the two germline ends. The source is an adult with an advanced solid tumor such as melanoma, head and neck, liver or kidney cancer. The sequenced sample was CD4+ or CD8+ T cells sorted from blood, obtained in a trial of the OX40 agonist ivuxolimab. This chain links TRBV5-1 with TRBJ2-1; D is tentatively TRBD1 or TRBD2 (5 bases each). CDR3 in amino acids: CASASLTGHNEQFF. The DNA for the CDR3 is TGCGCCAGCGCCTCTTTGACGGGACACAATGAGCAGTTCTTC.